This is a list of T cell receptor beta chains from one sample in a study of cytomegalovirus exposure and HLA in healthy donors. Method: immunoSEQ multiplex PCR; TCRdb's copy keeps in-frame clones and lacks some. This table has around 190,000 clones, about 81% appearing once. The sequencing sample was made of PBMCs. The receptors were gathered from a woman aged 30 to 39 in good health and CMV-seronegative. CDR3s include the opening cysteine and the closing phenylalanine or tryptophan. A D gene is named only where the DNA matches it firmly. Clone size, where shown, is once, few, many, or a class for clones that have expanded.

cdr3_aa: CASTPYRGEAFF; cdr3_nt: TGTGCCAGCACACCCTACAGGGGTGAAGCTTTCTTT; j_call: TRBJ1-1; v_call: TRBV19; d_call: TRBD1; clone_size: NA
cdr3_aa: CASSSVIGGNQPQHF; cdr3_nt: TGTGCCAGCAGCTCAGTAATCGGGGGCAATCAGCCCCAGCATTTT; j_call: TRBJ1-5; v_call: TRBV7-6; d_call: NA; clone_size: NA
cdr3_aa: CAISEPRLHTYNEQFF; cdr3_nt: TGTGCCATCAGTGAGCCCCGACTACATACCTACAATGAGCAGTTCTTC; j_call: TRBJ2-1; v_call: TRBV10-3; d_call: NA; clone_size: NA
cdr3_aa: CASSLLQMNTEAFF; cdr3_nt: TGTGCCAGCAGCTTGTTACAGATGAACACTGAAGCTTTCTTT; j_call: TRBJ1-1; v_call: TRBV7-9; d_call: NA; clone_size: once
cdr3_aa: CAWSVQVGEKLFF; cdr3_nt: TGTGCCTGGAGTGTTCAGGTCGGTGAAAAACTGTTTTTT; j_call: TRBJ1-4; v_call: TRBV30; d_call: NA; clone_size: NA
cdr3_aa: CASSSTGLGNQPQHF; cdr3_nt: TGCGCCAGCAGCTCAACAGGGTTGGGCAATCAGCCCCAGCATTTT; j_call: TRBJ1-5; v_call: TRBV5-1; d_call: NA; clone_size: NA
cdr3_aa: CASSLLTSGYQETQYF; cdr3_nt: TGTGCCAGCAGTTTATTGACTAGCGGGTACCAAGAGACCCAGTACTTC; j_call: TRBJ2-5; v_call: TRBV27; d_call: TRBD2; clone_size: NA
cdr3_aa: CASSQTWGGKSYEQYF; cdr3_nt: TGCGCCAGCAGTCAGACTTGGGGGGGAAAATCCTACGAGCAGTACTTC; j_call: TRBJ2-7; v_call: TRBV4-1; d_call: TRBD2; clone_size: NA
cdr3_aa: CASSSNPGEETQYF; cdr3_nt: TGTGCCAGCAGCTCAAACCCAGGGGAGGAGACCCAGTACTTC; j_call: TRBJ2-5; v_call: TRBV5-4; d_call: NA; clone_size: NA
cdr3_aa: CASSLLAGASSYEQYF; cdr3_nt: TGTGCCAGCAGCTTATTAGCGGGGGCATCCTCCTACGAGCAGTACTTC; j_call: TRBJ2-7; v_call: TRBV7-8; d_call: TRBD2; clone_size: NA
cdr3_aa: CATQTEVNTEAFF; cdr3_nt: TGTGCCACCCAGACAGAGGTGAACACTGAAGCTTTCTTT; j_call: TRBJ1-1; v_call: TRBV2; d_call: NA; clone_size: NA